This TCR beta chain was identified in a study of T cell changes during pregnancy in multiple sclerosis. Here immunoSEQ multiplex PCR was the method, and the copy in TCRdb shows in-frame clones only, minus some. The sample yields approximately 93,000 clones, more than 85% seen once. Germline values: CDR1 SGHNT, CDR2 YYREEE (reference sequence). V lost 0 bases and J lost 5; bases outside the gene matches: 3. CDR3 size: 15 residues. The V gene is TRBV5-4, the J gene TRBJ2-5; 11 bases map to TRBD1. This TCR derives from a female donor with multiple sclerosis, enrolled in a pregnancy study. This sample comprised peripheral blood, obtained before pregnancy. CDR3 loop: CASSLGTGGFETQYF. The CDR3 region has the DNA TGTGCCAGCAGCTTGGGGACAGGGGGCTTTGAGACCCAGTACTTC.